These 7 T cell receptor beta chains were all obtained from the same sample, sequenced in a study of siplizumab effects on memory and regulatory T cells. Using immunoSEQ multiplex PCR, the repertoire was profiled, and TCRdb retains in-frame clones only, with some absent. The sample carries fewer than 120,000 clones, roughly 89% recorded once. Sequenced input: CD4+ T cells sorted from blood. The origin of the receptors is a human donor in good health.

The chain combines TRBV7-8 with TRBJ2-2, with D possibly being TRBD1 (6 bases). Trimming removed 6 bases from V and 4 bases from J, with 18 bases in between. The CDR3 consists of 16 residues. From germline, CDR1 is SGHVS and CDR2 FQNEAQ. CDR3 in amino acids: CASSFPRTGSTGELFF. CDR3 bases: TGTGCCAGCAGTTTTCCAAGAACAGGGAGCACCGGGGAGCTGTTTTTT.

The rearrangement uses TRBV11-2 and TRBJ2-3; TRBD1 or TRBD2 may be the D gene (5 bases each). The CDR3 consists of 13 residues. Germline-derived CDR1 and CDR2 are SGHAT and FQNNGV. The V and J ends lost 5 bases and 4 bases respectively, with 10 bases between them. CDR3 protein: CASSLGTPDTQYF. In nucleotides, the CDR3 is TGTGCCAGCAGCCTCGGGACCCCAGATACGCAGTATTTT.

This clone appeared once. The V gene is TRBV2, the J gene TRBJ1-6; D not resolved. With 7 bases removed from V and 2 bases from J, the gap between germline ends came to 15 bases. Germline V CDR1 and CDR2: SNHLY, FYNNEI. This CDR3 is built from 16 residues. In DNA, the CDR3 is TGTGCCAGCATTCTCGCGAAAAGAGCCTATAATTCACCCCTCCACTTT. Residues: CASILAKRAYNSPLHF.

J is TRBJ2-7 and V is TRBV6-5; the D gene is possibly TRBD2 (5 bases). Trimming cost V 4 bases and J 4 bases, with 17 bases left between them. Germline lookup yields CDR1 MNHEY and CDR2 SVGAGI. The CDR3 is 15 residues long. The CDR3 nucleotides read TGTGCCAGCAGTTGGGAGTCCCTCCCCCTTTACGAGCAGTACTTC. As protein: CASSWESLPLYEQYF.

The chain carries TRBV18 and TRBJ2-7; 10 bases fit TRBD2. This CDR3 spans 15 amino acids. CDR1 is KGHSH, CDR2 LQKENI, per germline. After removal of 3 bases from V and 4 bases from J, the junction contained 6 bases not matched to a gene. The CDR3 loop is CASSPGLAITYEQYF. CDR3 bases: TGTGCCAGCTCACCGGGACTAGCGATAACTTACGAGCAGTACTTC.

Comment on this clone: Other DNA sequences of this sample code for an identical CDR3. The rearrangement links TRBV18 to TRBJ1-1; no clear D gene. The CDR3 extends over 13 amino acids. Germline V CDR1 and CDR2: KGHSH, LQKENI. V lost 2 bases to trimming and J lost 2 bases, with 6 bases between them. CDR3 loop: CASSPGRNTEAFF. CDR3 nucleotide sequence: TGTGCCAGCTCACCAGGGCGAAACACTGAAGCTTTCTTT.

The chain is built from TRBV6-1 and TRBJ1-2; D is uncertain. V was shortened by 7 bases and J by 3 bases, with 3 bases between the two germline ends. Germline V gene data show CDR1 as MNHNS and CDR2 as SASEGT. The CDR3 spans 10 residues. This CDR3 is CASMYYGYTF. Written as DNA, the CDR3 is TGTGCCAGCATGTACTATGGCTACACCTTC.